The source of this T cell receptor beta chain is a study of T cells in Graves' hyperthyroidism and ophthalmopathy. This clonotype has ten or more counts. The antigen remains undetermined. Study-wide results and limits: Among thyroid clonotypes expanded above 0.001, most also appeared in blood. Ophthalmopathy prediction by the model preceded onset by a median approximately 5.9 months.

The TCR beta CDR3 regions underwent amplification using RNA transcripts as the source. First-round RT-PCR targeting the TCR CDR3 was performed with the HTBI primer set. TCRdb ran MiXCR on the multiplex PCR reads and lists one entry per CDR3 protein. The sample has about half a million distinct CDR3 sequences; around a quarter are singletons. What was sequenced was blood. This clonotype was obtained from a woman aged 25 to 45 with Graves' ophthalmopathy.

The chain's CDR3 is CAISEGGQNGYTF. Written as DNA, the CDR3 is TGTGCCATCAGTGAGGGGGGACAGAATGGCTACACCTTC. The J gene is TRBJ1-2, the V gene TRBV10-3; 7 nucleotides agree with TRBD1. The CDR3 runs to 13 residues. The germline gives CDR1 ENHRY, CDR2 SYGVKD. J lost 6 bases, V lost 2 bases, and 3 bases had no gene match.